This T cell receptor (beta chain) comes out of a study of blood T cells in healthy people across ages. CDR3 length: 12 amino acids. The V gene's germline CDR1 is DFQATT and CDR2 SNEGSKA (reference sequence). Then a second PCR, running roughly 7 to 11 cycles, was carried out with a sample-barcoded 5' primer and a J-beta primer mix. TCRdb reprocessed the 5' RACE reads with MiXCR, giving one entry per CDR3 protein. This sample has roughly 1,800,000 distinct CDR3 sequences, with around 50% found just once. The sequencing input was blood. The chain carries TRBV20-1 and TRBJ2-4, with 8 bases fitting TRBD2. The J call may be incorrect, as the DNA end agrees better with TRBJ2-5. The receptor's source is a woman aged 40 to 50 in good health. In nucleotides, the CDR3 is TGCAGTGCCGTTCCGGGACTAGGGACCCAGTACTTC. This sequence encodes CSAVPGLGTQYF.